The rows below give T cell receptor beta chains drawn from one sample of a study of blood T cell repertoires in COVID-19. Sequencing used immunoSEQ multiplex PCR; TCRdb keeps in-frame clones, though not all of them. The data show 95,000 to 120,000 clones, roughly 85% seen once. Source material: peripheral blood. Receptors originate from a human donor in a cohort sampled during active COVID-19. Both conserved end residues are part of each CDR3. A row's size may be missing; if present it is once, few, many or a size class.

NA	TRBJ1-6	TRBV28	CASSAGHINSPLHF
NA	TRBJ1-5	TRBV12-5	CASGGEGTKTGPQHF
NA	TRBJ1-3	TRBV19	CASKRQAYSGNTIYF
NA	TRBJ1-2	TRBV6-5	CASRQTGSYGYTF
NA	TRBJ2-7	TRBV3-1/TRBV3-2	CASSRQGTSGPYEQYF
NA	TRBJ2-3	TRBV2	CASSGDRDSTDTQYF
NA	TRBJ1-1	TRBV29-1	CSARRGADTEAFF
NA	TRBJ2-3	TRBV5-1	CASRLSDTQYF
NA	TRBJ1-2	TRBV25-1	CASSETFRTYGYTF
NA	TRBJ2-7	TRBV6-2/TRBV6-3	CASRRGQGYSYEQYF
NA	TRBJ1-2	TRBV5-1	CASSLGETLKNYGYTF
NA	TRBJ1-6	TRBV6-4	CASSVDSSGSPLHF
NA	TRBJ2-5	TRBV7-9	CASSLGSRKETQYF
NA	TRBJ1-4	TRBV4-1	CASSPSGTAVEKLFF
few	TRBJ2-7	TRBV21-1	CASSIQAPSEQYF
NA	TRBJ1-2	TRBV6-2/TRBV6-3	CASSPLGRVGAGYTF
once	TRBJ2-7	TRBV5-3	CARSLSGQDLQYF
NA	TRBJ1-5	TRBV29-1	CSVGGDGSNQPQHF
NA	TRBJ2-5	TRBV5-8	CASSLERLETQYF
once	TRBJ1-5	TRBV7-8	CASSLRDSYQPQHF
NA	TRBJ1-1	TRBV30	CAWSVTGANTEAFF
NA	TRBJ2-7	TRBV7-2	CASRSGGTAYEQYF
NA	TRBJ2-3	TRBV7-9	CASSLAPGGRTDTQYF
NA	TRBJ1-2	TRBV6-1	CASSEEGIANYGYTF
NA	TRBJ1-4	TRBV5-1	CASSWRGRQGNEKLFF
NA	TRBJ1-2	TRBV6-5	CATATGGRHGYTF
NA	TRBJ1-1	TRBV11-2	CASSQDRTDTEAFF
few	TRBJ1-6	TRBV7-2	CASSQGAGARSPLHF
NA	TRBJ1-5	TRBV7-2	CASSLAGQSNQPQHF
NA	TRBJ2-4	TRBV14	CASSQTRTSGGTLAKNIQYF
NA	TRBJ1-2	TRBV28	CASKPDRQYGYTF
once	TRBJ2-5	TRBV15	CATSTEGRSRETQYF
few	TRBJ2-1	TRBV5-5	CASSFTSGTGLVNEQFF
NA	TRBJ2-2	TRBV6-2/TRBV6-3	CASSFDRRRVTGELFF
NA	TRBJ1-6	TRBV11-2	CASSHDSPLHF
NA	TRBJ2-3	TRBV6-2/TRBV6-3	CASSLNPPRADTQYF